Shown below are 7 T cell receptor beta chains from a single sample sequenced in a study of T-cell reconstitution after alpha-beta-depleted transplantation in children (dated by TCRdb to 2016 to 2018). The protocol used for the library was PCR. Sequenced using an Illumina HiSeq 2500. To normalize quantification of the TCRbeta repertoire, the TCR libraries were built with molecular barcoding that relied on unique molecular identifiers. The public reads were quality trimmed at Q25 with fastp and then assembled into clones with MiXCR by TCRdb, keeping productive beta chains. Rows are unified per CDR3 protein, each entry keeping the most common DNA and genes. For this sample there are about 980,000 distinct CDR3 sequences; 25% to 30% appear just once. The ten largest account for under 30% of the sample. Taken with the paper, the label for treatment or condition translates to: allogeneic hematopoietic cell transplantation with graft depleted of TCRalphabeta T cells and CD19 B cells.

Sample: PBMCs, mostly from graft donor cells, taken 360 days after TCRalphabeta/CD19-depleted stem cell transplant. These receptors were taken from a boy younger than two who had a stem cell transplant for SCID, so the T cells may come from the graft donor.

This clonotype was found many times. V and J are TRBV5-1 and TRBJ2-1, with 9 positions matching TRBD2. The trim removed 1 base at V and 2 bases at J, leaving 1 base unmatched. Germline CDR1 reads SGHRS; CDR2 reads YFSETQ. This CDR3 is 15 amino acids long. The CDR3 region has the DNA TGCGCCAGCAGCTTGTTAGCGGGGGCCTACAATGAGCAGTTCTTC. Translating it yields CASSLLAGAYNEQFF.

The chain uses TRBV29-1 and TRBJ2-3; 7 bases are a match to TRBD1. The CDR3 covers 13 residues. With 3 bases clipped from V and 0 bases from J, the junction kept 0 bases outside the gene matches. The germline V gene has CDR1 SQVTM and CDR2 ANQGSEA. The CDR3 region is CSVEGQSTDTQYF. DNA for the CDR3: TGCAGCGTTGAGGGACAGAGCACAGATACGCAGTATTTT.

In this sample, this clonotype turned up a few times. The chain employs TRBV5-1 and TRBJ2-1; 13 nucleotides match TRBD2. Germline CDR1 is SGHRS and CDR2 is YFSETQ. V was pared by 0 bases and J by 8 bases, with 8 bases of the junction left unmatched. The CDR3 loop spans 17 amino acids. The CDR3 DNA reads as TGCGCCAGCAGCTTGGCCCTACTAGCGGGGGGGTCGGATGAGCAGTTCTTC. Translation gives CASSLALLAGGSDEQFF. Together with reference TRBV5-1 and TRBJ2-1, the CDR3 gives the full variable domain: KAGVTQTPRYLIKTRGQQVTLSCSPISGHRSVSWYQQTPGQGLQFLFEYFSETQRNKGNFPGRFSGRQFSNSRSEMNVSTLELGDSALYLCASSLALLAGGSDEQFFGPGTRLTVL.

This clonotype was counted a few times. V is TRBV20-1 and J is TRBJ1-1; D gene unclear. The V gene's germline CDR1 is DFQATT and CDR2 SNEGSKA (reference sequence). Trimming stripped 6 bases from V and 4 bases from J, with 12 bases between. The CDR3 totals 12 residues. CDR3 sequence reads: CSAWEGSTEAFF. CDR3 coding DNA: TGCAGTGCCTGGGAGGGAAGCACTGAAGCTTTCTTT.

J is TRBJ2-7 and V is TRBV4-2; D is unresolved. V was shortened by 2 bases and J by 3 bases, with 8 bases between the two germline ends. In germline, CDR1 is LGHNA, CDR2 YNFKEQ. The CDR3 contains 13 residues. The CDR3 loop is CASSQQSRYEQYF. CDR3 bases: TGTGCCAGCAGCCAACAGAGCCGCTACGAGCAGTACTTC.

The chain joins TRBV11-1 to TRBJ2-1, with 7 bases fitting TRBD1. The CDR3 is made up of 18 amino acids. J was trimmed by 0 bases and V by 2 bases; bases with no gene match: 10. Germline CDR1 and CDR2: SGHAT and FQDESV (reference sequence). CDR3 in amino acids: CASSLSLARDSSYNEQFF. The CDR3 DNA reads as TGTGCCAGCAGCTTATCCCTAGCCCGGGACAGCTCCTACAATGAGCAGTTCTTC.

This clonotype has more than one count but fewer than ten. In nucleotides, the CDR3 is TGCAGCGTGGAGGAAGGGTTCGAGCAGTACTTC. Translating it yields CSVEEGFEQYF. J is TRBJ2-7 and V is TRBV29-1; D possibly corresponds to TRBD2 (5 bases). Germline V lookup: CDR1 SQVTM, CDR2 ANQGSEA. The CDR3 sequence is 11 residues long. The ends were cut back, 6 bases at V and 6 bases at J, with 12 bases in the middle.